This is a list of T cell receptor beta chains from one sample in a study of CD8 T cells in ankylosing spondylitis. TCRdb used MiXCR to reprocess the 5' RACE reads, holding one entry per CDR3 protein. The repertoire holds about 840,000 distinct CDR3 sequences, about 11% seen once, with approximately 0.5% in the top ten. The sequenced material came from blood, either unsorted or a sorted T cell fraction (not recorded which). These receptors all stem from a male donor with ankylosing spondylitis. Both conserved end residues are part of each CDR3. Fields, in order: V gene, clone size, J gene, D gene, CDR3 protein, CDR3 DNA. D genes are given only for firm matches. Clone size, where shown, is once, few, many, or a class for clones that have expanded.

v_gene: TRBV20-1; abundance: NA; j_gene: TRBJ1-2; d_gene: NA; CDR3aa: CSARGPLANYGYTF; CDR3nt: TGCAGTGCTCGCGGACCTTTAGCTAACTATGGCTACACCTTC
v_gene: TRBV5-1; abundance: many; j_gene: TRBJ2-7; d_gene: NA; CDR3aa: CASSLAGDRRIYEQYF; CDR3nt: TGCGCCAGCAGCTTGGCGGGGGACAGAAGAATCTACGAGCAGTACTTC
v_gene: TRBV20-1; abundance: few; j_gene: TRBJ2-5; d_gene: NA; CDR3aa: CSARRALGQETQYF; CDR3nt: TGCAGTGCTAGACGGGCACTAGGACAAGAGACCCAGTACTTC
v_gene: TRBV28; abundance: NA; j_gene: TRBJ2-5; d_gene: NA; CDR3aa: CASSPWRVLIQETQYF; CDR3nt: TGTGCCAGCTCCCCCTGGAGGGTCCTGATCCAAGAGACCCAGTACTTC
v_gene: TRBV24-1; abundance: few; j_gene: TRBJ2-5; d_gene: TRBD1; CDR3aa: CATSDAPGQGGQETQYF; CDR3nt: TGTGCCACCAGTGATGCCCCCGGACAGGGAGGCCAAGAGACCCAGTACTTC
v_gene: TRBV20-1; abundance: many; j_gene: TRBJ2-3; d_gene: TRBD2; CDR3aa: CSAGGGFGADTQYF; CDR3nt: TGCAGTGCAGGCGGGGGATTTGGGGCAGATACGCAGTATTTT
v_gene: TRBV20-1; abundance: NA; j_gene: TRBJ2-7; d_gene: TRBD1; CDR3aa: CSAPSAGGPYEQYF; CDR3nt: TGCAGTGCCCCCTCGGCAGGGGGTCCCTACGAGCAGTACTTC
v_gene: TRBV6-5; abundance: NA; j_gene: TRBJ1-4; d_gene: NA; CDR3aa: CASSYSTLGGKLFF; CDR3nt: TGTGCCAGCAGTTACTCGACTCTTGGCGGGAAACTGTTTTTT
v_gene: TRBV11-2; abundance: NA; j_gene: TRBJ1-1; d_gene: NA; CDR3aa: CASSEGSNTEAFF; CDR3nt: TGTGCCAGCAGCGAAGGCTCTAACACTGAAGCTTTCTTT
v_gene: TRBV9; abundance: many; j_gene: TRBJ1-1; d_gene: NA; CDR3aa: CASSVAPFGNTEAFF; CDR3nt: TGTGCCAGCAGCGTAGCCCCGTTCGGGAACACTGAAGCTTTCTTT
v_gene: TRBV10-1; abundance: NA; j_gene: TRBJ2-3; d_gene: TRBD1; CDR3aa: CASSPMGTVASTDTQYF; CDR3nt: TGCGCCAGCAGCCCCATGGGGACAGTCGCTAGCACAGATACGCAGTATTTT
v_gene: TRBV27; abundance: NA; j_gene: TRBJ1-6; d_gene: NA; CDR3aa: CASSTIGGKGDSPLHF; CDR3nt: TGTGCCAGCAGTACTATAGGGGGTAAGGGTGATTCACCCCTCCACTTT
v_gene: TRBV29-1; abundance: many; j_gene: TRBJ1-1; d_gene: NA; CDR3aa: CSVRALLDTEAFF; CDR3nt: TGCAGCGTCCGCGCCCTACTTGACACTGAAGCTTTCTTT
v_gene: TRBV20-1; abundance: few; j_gene: TRBJ2-1; d_gene: TRBD2; CDR3aa: CSAPMTSGRVRNEQFF; CDR3nt: TGCAGTGCCCCTATGACTAGCGGGAGAGTGAGGAATGAGCAGTTCTTC
v_gene: TRBV6-5; abundance: NA; j_gene: TRBJ2-7; d_gene: NA; CDR3aa: CASSYRGTWSSYEQYF; CDR3nt: TGTGCCAGCAGTTACCGGGGGACATGGAGCTCCTACGAGCAGTACTTC
v_gene: TRBV7-2; abundance: few; j_gene: TRBJ2-7; d_gene: NA; CDR3aa: CASSSPPRTYEQYF; CDR3nt: TGTGCCAGCAGCTCCCCACCGAGGACCTACGAGCAGTACTTC
v_gene: TRBV29-1; abundance: many; j_gene: TRBJ2-5; d_gene: NA; CDR3aa: CSVVASLSQETQYF; CDR3nt: TGCAGCGTTGTAGCCTCCCTATCACAAGAGACCCAGTACTTC
v_gene: TRBV7-2; abundance: many; j_gene: TRBJ2-3; d_gene: NA; CDR3aa: CASSSSSGRLYDTQYF; CDR3nt: TGTGCCAGCAGCTCTTCATCGGGGCGTCTTTACGATACGCAGTATTTT
v_gene: TRBV5-1; abundance: few; j_gene: TRBJ1-1; d_gene: TRBD1; CDR3aa: CASSFGTDGMNTEAFF; CDR3nt: TGCGCCAGCAGCTTCGGGACAGACGGCATGAACACTGAAGCTTTCTTT
v_gene: TRBV4-3; abundance: few; j_gene: TRBJ1-4; d_gene: NA; CDR3aa: CASSQDFTWDEKLFF; CDR3nt: TGCGCCAGCAGCCAAGATTTCACGTGGGACGAAAAACTGTTTTTT
v_gene: TRBV7-2; abundance: few; j_gene: TRBJ2-1; d_gene: TRBD2; CDR3aa: CASSFGTSGGWKQFF; CDR3nt: TGTGCCAGCAGCTTTGGGACTAGCGGGGGGTGGAAGCAGTTCTTC
v_gene: TRBV18; abundance: NA; j_gene: TRBJ1-3; d_gene: NA; CDR3aa: CASSPPIGNTIYF; CDR3nt: TGTGCCAGCTCACCACCTATCGGAAACACCATATATTTT
v_gene: TRBV12-3/TRBV12-4; abundance: many; j_gene: TRBJ1-1; d_gene: TRBD1; CDR3aa: CASSLVSGTAF; CDR3nt: TGTGCCAGCAGTTTGGTTTCCGGGACAGCTTTT
v_gene: TRBV6-1; abundance: few; j_gene: TRBJ2-6; d_gene: TRBD1; CDR3aa: CASTSRGLGSGANVLTF; CDR3nt: TGTGCCAGCACCTCCAGGGGGCTTGGGTCTGGGGCCAACGTCCTGACTTTC
v_gene: TRBV10-3; abundance: NA; j_gene: TRBJ1-4; d_gene: NA; CDR3aa: CAISESGEAYEKLFF; CDR3nt: TGTGCCATCAGTGAGTCAGGGGAGGCGTACGAAAAACTGTTTTTT
v_gene: TRBV28; abundance: NA; j_gene: TRBJ2-1; d_gene: TRBD2; CDR3aa: CASTGLAASSYNEQFF; CDR3nt: TGTGCCAGCACGGGGCTAGCGGCAAGCTCCTACAATGAGCAGTTCTTC
v_gene: TRBV20-1; abundance: NA; j_gene: TRBJ1-4; d_gene: TRBD1; CDR3aa: CSATGGDGEKLFF; CDR3nt: TGCAGTGCTACAGGGGGCGATGGTGAAAAACTGTTTTTT
v_gene: TRBV19; abundance: few; j_gene: TRBJ2-1; d_gene: TRBD1; CDR3aa: CASSHPTGELYNEQFF; CDR3nt: TGTGCCAGTAGTCACCCGACAGGGGAACTCTACAATGAGCAGTTCTTC
v_gene: TRBV7-9; abundance: NA; j_gene: TRBJ2-1; d_gene: NA; CDR3aa: CASSSRLTYNEQFF; CDR3nt: TGTGCCAGCAGCTCCAGACTGACCTACAATGAGCAGTTCTTC
v_gene: TRBV30; abundance: NA; j_gene: TRBJ2-7; d_gene: NA; CDR3aa: CAWSGGVLQYF; CDR3nt: TGTGCCTGGAGTGGGGGCGTGCTCCAGTACTTC
v_gene: TRBV6-2/TRBV6-3; abundance: few; j_gene: TRBJ2-7; d_gene: TRBD2; CDR3aa: CASSYRGLEVWQYF; CDR3nt: TGTGCCAGCAGTTACCGCGGACTAGAGGTTTGGCAGTACTTC
v_gene: TRBV18; abundance: many; j_gene: TRBJ2-7; d_gene: TRBD2; CDR3aa: CASSPGLAGAYEQYF; CDR3nt: TGTGCCAGCAGCCCCGGACTAGCGGGAGCGTACGAGCAGTACTTC
v_gene: TRBV24-1; abundance: NA; j_gene: TRBJ1-2; d_gene: TRBD1; CDR3aa: CATSDPRTGGNYGYTF; CDR3nt: TGTGCCACCAGTGACCCTCGGACAGGGGGGAACTATGGCTACACCTTC
v_gene: TRBV20-1; abundance: NA; j_gene: TRBJ2-2; d_gene: NA; CDR3aa: CSARRRGDTGELFF; CDR3nt: TGCAGTGCTAGACGGAGGGGGGACACCGGGGAGCTGTTTTTT
v_gene: TRBV20-1; abundance: NA; j_gene: TRBJ2-1; d_gene: TRBD2; CDR3aa: CSARDRAGVEYNEQFF; CDR3nt: TGCAGTGCTAGAGATCGGGCGGGAGTGGAGTACAATGAGCAGTTCTTC
v_gene: TRBV4-2; abundance: few; j_gene: TRBJ2-3; d_gene: NA; CDR3aa: CASSQDPSGGGADTQYF; CDR3nt: TGTGCCAGCAGCCAAGACCCGAGCGGAGGAGGGGCAGATACGCAGTATTTT